Shown below are 20 T cell receptor beta chains from a single sample sequenced in a study of blood T cell repertoires in COVID-19. The method was immunoSEQ multiplex PCR; TCRdb's version includes in-frame clones alone and lacks a portion of them. The sample records about 150,000 clones, about four fifths being singletons. Sample: peripheral blood. The receptor set was obtained from a woman between 65 and 79 years old who had recovered from COVID-19.

The J gene is TRBJ2-7, the V gene TRBV6-2 or TRBV6-3, with 8 bases lining up with TRBD2. Per germline, CDR1 MNHEY and CDR2 SVGEGT. With 7 bases clipped from V and 2 bases from J, the junction kept 22 bases outside the gene matches. This CDR3 spans 19 amino acids. The CDR3 region has the DNA TGTGCCAGCACCCCCAGTGGGACTAGAGGCGAATCTTCTCCCTACGAGCAGTACTTC. Its translation is CASTPSGTRGESSPYEQYF.

J is TRBJ2-1 and V is TRBV7-3; 14 nucleotides agree with TRBD2. V dropped 5 bases and J dropped 4; count of bases not matched to a gene: 16. Germline V lookup: CDR1 SGHTA, CDR2 FQGTGA. CDR3 length equals 20 residues. Written as DNA, the CDR3 is TGTGCCAGCAGCCCCCAGGGGGGGGGACTAGCGGGGGACCCGTACAATGAGCAGTTCTTC. Translated: CASSPQGGGLAGDPYNEQFF.

The chain couples TRBV5-1 to TRBJ1-2; possibly TRBD1 for D (6 bases). The ends were cut back, 0 bases at V and 5 bases at J, with 14 bases in the middle. Germline values: CDR1 SGHRS, CDR2 YFSETQ. The CDR3 is made up of 15 amino acids. Here the CDR3 reads CASSLEARGTYGYTF. The CDR3, as DNA: TGCGCCAGCAGCTTGGAGGCCAGGGGTACATATGGCTACACCTTC.

About this clone: Since no conserved phenylalanine or tryptophan closes the CDR3, a read error is the likely cause. The DNA is left out, because the CDR3 cannot be placed on it with certainty; the CDR3 is given as TCRdb lists it. J is TRBJ1-4 and V is TRBV27. The CDR3 is 17 residues long, ends included. Germline V gene data show CDR1 as MNHEY and CDR2 as SMNVEV (reference sequence). CDR3 protein: CASRSIPQRASNENLLC.

The chain uses TRBV6-4 and TRBJ2-5, with a possible D match to TRBD2 (6 bases). Germline CDR1 reads MRHNA; CDR2 reads SNTAGT. This CDR3 region has 16 residues. V was pared by 10 bases and J by 3 bases, with 24 bases between. The DNA for the CDR3 is TGTGCCACCAAGGGAGGCAGATATACACCGAAAGAGACCCAGTACTTC. It translates to CATKGGRYTPKETQYF.

J is TRBJ2-3 and V is TRBV30, with a possible D match to TRBD1 (6 bases). Germline values: CDR1 GTSNPN, CDR2 SVGIG (reference sequence). The CDR3 loop spans 13 amino acids. V was cut by 5 bases and J by 3 bases, with 12 bases left in between. CDR3 sequence: CAWGRGRTDTQYF. Written as DNA, the CDR3 is TGTGCCTGGGGCAGGGGAAGGACAGATACGCAGTATTTT.

The chain combines TRBV7-6 with TRBJ2-7; maybe TRBD1 (6 bases). Looked up from germline, CDR1 is SGHVS and CDR2 is FNYEAQ. The CDR3 runs to 16 residues. Trimming stripped 5 bases from V and 3 bases from J, with 20 bases between. This CDR3 reads CASSLGQISWGYEQYF. The CDR3 nucleotides are TGTGCCAGCAGCCTAGGACAGATATCTTGGGGCTACGAGCAGTACTTC.

This clone was seen only a few times. The CDR3 reads CASSPGNRVRGYTF. The CDR3 DNA is TGTGCCAGCAGCCCCGGAAACAGGGTCCGCGGCTACACCTTC. V and J are TRBV3-1 (or the pseudogene TRBV3-2) and TRBJ1-2; a weak D match, TRBD1 (6 bases). Germline V lookup: CDR1 LGHDT, CDR2 YNNKEL (reference sequence). Trimming left V 4 bases short and J 8 bases short, with 17 bases between. This CDR3 has 14 amino acids.

V and J are TRBV10-3 and TRBJ1-2, with 7 bases identical to TRBD1. This CDR3 comprises 15 residues. V gave up 6 bases and J gave up 1 base; unmatched junction bases: 8. The germline CDR1 and CDR2 sequences are ENHRY and SYGVKD. CDR3 in DNA: TGTGCCATCAGAACAATCGGGACAGATAACTATGGCTACACCTTC. Encoded protein: CAIRTIGTDNYGYTF.

This chain uses TRBV10-3 with TRBJ2-1, with a tentative D call TRBD2 (5 bases). The V gene's germline CDR1 is ENHRY and CDR2 SYGVKD. The CDR3 runs 16 residues. Trimming cost V 2 bases and J 2 bases, with 13 bases left between them. The CDR3 region is CAISELGAITYNEQFF. The CDR3 coding sequence is TGTGCCATCAGTGAGCTGGGAGCTATAACCTACAATGAGCAGTTCTTC.

The rearrangement links TRBV7-2 to TRBJ2-7; 9 nucleotides match TRBD2. The germline V gene encodes CDR1 SGHTA and CDR2 FQGNSA. This CDR3 comprises 17 residues. The V and J ends lost 2 bases and 6 bases, in that order; junction bases with no gene match: 14. The CDR3 loop is CASSLRATGLAVFEQYF. The CDR3, as DNA: TGTGCCAGCAGCTTAAGGGCGACGGGACTAGCCGTTTTCGAGCAGTACTTC.

J is TRBJ1-1 and V is TRBV10-3; D might be TRBD1 (6 bases). CDR1 and CDR2 (germline): ENHRY, SYGVKD. V was shortened by 2 bases and J by 4 bases, with 20 bases between the two germline ends. The CDR3 contains 17 residues. The CDR3 DNA reads as TGTGCCATCAGTGAGGTGTCAGGGGCCGTTATGGGCACTGAAGCTTTCTTT. Encoded protein: CAISEVSGAVMGTEAFF.

This clone turned up a few times. The chain links TRBV29-1 to TRBJ2-7, with 12 bases matching TRBD2. Germline V gene data show CDR1 as SQVTM and CDR2 as ANQGSEA. Trimming removed 6 bases from V and 4 bases from J; junction bases left unmatched: 7. This CDR3 comprises 14 residues. The CDR3 loop is CSVGRTSGAYEQYF. The CDR3 nucleotides are TGCAGCGTCGGCCGGACTAGCGGGGCGTACGAGCAGTACTTC.

This clone has just one count. The chain is built from TRBV5-6 and TRBJ2-7, with D perhaps matching TRBD1 (5 bases). CDR1 is SGHDT and CDR2 is YYEEEE in the germline V gene. The length of the CDR3 is 14 residues. The V end lost 4 bases, the J end lost 5 bases, and 16 bases lay between the germline ends. CDR3 in amino acids: CASSQVGRVHEQYF. In DNA form, the CDR3 reads TGTGCCAGCAGCCAGGTGGGCAGGGTCCACGAGCAGTACTTC.

This clone was counted many times. V and J are TRBV19 and TRBJ2-6; D possibly corresponds to TRBD1 (6 bases). This CDR3 comprises 16 residues. With 5 bases removed from V and 3 bases from J, the gap between germline ends came to 14 bases. Germline V CDR1 and CDR2: LNHDA, SQIVND (reference sequence). The CDR3 sequence is CASSSRTANGANVLTF. The CDR3 region has the DNA TGTGCCAGTAGTTCCCGGACAGCCAATGGGGCCAACGTCCTGACTTTC.

The chain has TRBV11-2 and TRBJ1-3; D is ambiguous. V lost 5 bases to trimming and J lost 0 bases, with 11 bases between them. The CDR3 runs to 15 residues. Germline-derived CDR1 and CDR2 are SGHAT and FQNNGV. CDR3 loop: CASSPHGNSGNTIYF. DNA of the CDR3: TGTGCCAGCAGCCCCCACGGGAACTCTGGAAACACCATATATTTT.

The V and J genes are TRBV7-2 and TRBJ1-5; D might be TRBD1 (6 bases). The germline gives CDR1 SGHTA, CDR2 FQGNSA. The V end was cut by 1 base, the J end by 6 bases, with 10 bases between. This CDR3 has 14 residues. The CDR3 bases are TGTGCCAGCAGCTTAGTCAGGGGCGGTCAGCCCCAGCATTTT. It specifies CASSLVRGGQPQHF.

The chain combines TRBV28 with TRBJ1-4, with D tentatively TRBD1 (5 bases). This CDR3 comprises 16 residues. V was trimmed by 1 base and J by 3 bases, leaving 12 bases between them. CDR1 and CDR2 from the germline V gene are MDHEN and SYDVKM. The CDR3, as DNA: TGTGCCAGCAGTTTATACGGGACTGTGGCTAATGAAAAACTGTTTTTT. Translated, it gives CASSLYGTVANEKLFF.

The chain carries TRBV10-3 and TRBJ2-1, with TRBD2 matching over 7 bases. The CDR3 has 13 residues. The J segment lost 12 bases and the V segment lost 0 bases, leaving 5 bases of the junction unmatched. Germline CDR1 and CDR2: ENHRY and SYGVKD. This CDR3 reads CAISESTRGGQFF. CDR3 DNA: TGTGCCATCAGTGAGTCGACTCGCGGGGGGCAGTTCTTC.

Only one count was recorded for this clone. This chain uses TRBV6-1 with TRBJ1-2; a weak D match, TRBD1 (5 bases). CDR3 length: 13 amino acids. In germline, CDR1 is MNHNS, CDR2 SASEGT. V was shortened by 2 bases and J by 7 bases, with 11 bases between the two germline ends. Written as DNA, the CDR3 is TGTGCCAGCAGTGAATTAGGGGCGAGTGGCTACACCTTC. Translation: CASSELGASGYTF.